The clone carrying this T cell receptor (beta chain) has a count of ten or more. What it binds is not known. The trim removed 4 bases at V and 5 bases at J, leaving 8 bases unmatched. Per the germline V gene, CDR1 is SGHVS and CDR2 is FNYEAQ. The CDR3 is 15 residues long. Unique molecular identifiers were linked by the library to individual cDNA molecules. One entry per CDR3 protein, called by TCRdb with MiXCR from the RACE reads. The table includes 25,000 to 30,000 distinct CDR3 sequences, around 10% detected once. The entry originates in a study of human T cells and chemical hapten exposure. Overall study results and limits: DPC sensitization did not alter TCRs above 1 in 1000 frequency.

Time point in this sample: patch test 2, 6 weeks after DPC sensitization. Described treatment: therapeutic diphenylcyclopropenone sensitization with weekly scalp DPC. The sequence derives from a man aged 25-45 years with alopecia areata. Some clones in this sample may be carry-over from other donors' samples. The specimen comprised whole blood, sampled in connection with sensitization to the hapten diphenylcyclopropenone (DPC). The chain links TRBV7-6 to TRBJ2-3, with 8 bases identical to TRBD2. In DNA, the CDR3 is TGTGCCAGCAGCTCAGAGCGGGGGTCCTTAGATACGCAGTATTTT. Encoded protein: CASSSERGSLDTQYF.